Listed below are T cell receptor beta chains from one sample, sequenced in a study of T-cell reconstitution after alpha-beta-depleted transplantation in children. TCRdb analysed the PCR reads with MiXCR anew, one entry per CDR3 protein. The sample has some 290,000 distinct CDR3 sequences, approximately 23% seen once; the top ten hold 11%. This specimen consisted of PBMCs, mostly from graft donor cells, obtained 180 days after TCRalphabeta/CD19-depleted stem cell transplant. The receptors stem from a male patient younger than 18 who had a stem cell transplant for acute lymphoblastic leukemia, so the T cells may come from the graft donor. The CDR3 runs from the conserved cysteine through the conserved F or W. The D gene is left open where the match is weak. Clone size is shown for a subset of rows, as once, few, many or a class of expanded clone.

TRBV5-1,TRBJ1-4,15,.,TRBD1,CASSSPGQGSEKLFF,TGCGCCAGCAGCTCTCCGGGACAGGGGAGTGAAAAACTGTTTTTT
TRBV7-3,TRBJ2-2,16,.,.,CASSRNVDSFTGELFF,TGTGCCAGCAGTCGTAATGTGGACTCGTTCACCGGGGAGCTGTTTTTT
TRBV18,TRBJ2-7,12,.,.,CASSPQLYEQYF,TGTGCCAGCTCCCCTCAGCTTTACGAGCAGTACTTC
TRBV15,TRBJ1-3,15,few,.,CATSRDRGSGNTIYF,TGTGCCACCAGCAGAGATCGGGGTTCTGGAAACACCATATATTTT
TRBV18,TRBJ1-5,14,.,.,CASSRGAGNQPQHF,TGTGCCAGCTCACGGGGGGCTGGAAATCAGCCCCAGCATTTT
TRBV6-5,TRBJ2-5,11,.,.,CASTQGGTQYF,TGTGCCAGCACCCAAGGAGGGACCCAGTACTTC
TRBV6-5,TRBJ2-3,17,few,.,CASSYSRLRGGTDTQYF,TGTGCCAGCAGTTACTCGAGGCTCAGGGGAGGCACAGATACGCAGTATTTT
TRBV7-3,TRBJ2-7,16,.,TRBD2,CASSFILAGVKYEQYF,TGTGCCAGCAGCTTCATACTAGCGGGAGTAAAGTACGAGCAGTACTTC
TRBV5-1,TRBJ2-7,15,.,TRBD1,CASSGWTGPSYEQYF,TGCGCCAGCAGCGGATGGACAGGGCCCTCCTACGAGCAGTACTTC
TRBV6-1,TRBJ2-1,14,few,TRBD2,CASRSGLAGWEQFF,TGTGCCAGCAGGTCAGGACTAGCGGGATGGGAGCAGTTCTTC
TRBV3-1,TRBJ2-7,14,few,.,CASSQPGTTLAQYF,TGTGCCAGCAGCCAACCCGGGACAACTTTAGCGCAGTACTTC
TRBV15,TRBJ2-1,14,.,TRBD2,CATGVSGEYNEQFF,TGTGCCACCGGTGTTAGCGGGGAGTACAATGAGCAGTTCTTC
TRBV7-2,TRBJ2-3,14,.,.,CASSLGAGPDTQYF,TGTGCCAGCAGCTTAGGGGCAGGGCCAGATACGCAGTATTTT
TRBV20-1,TRBJ2-5,15,.,.,CSARDFRTRQETQYF,TGCAGTGCTAGGGATTTCAGGACCCGACAAGAGACCCAGTACTTC
TRBV11-2,TRBJ1-1,16,.,TRBD1,CASSYYERQGDTEAFF,TGTGCCAGCAGCTACTACGAGAGACAGGGCGACACTGAAGCTTTCTTT
TRBV12-3/TRBV12-4,TRBJ2-2,12,few,TRBD2,CASSLAGGPVFF,TGTGCCAGCAGTTTAGCGGGAGGGCCGGTGTTTTTT
TRBV2,TRBJ2-7,14,.,.,CASSEGQADYEQYF,TGTGCCAGCAGTGAAGGACAGGCGGACTACGAGCAGTACTTC
TRBV6-5,TRBJ1-5,15,.,.,CASSYSGSVNQPQHF,TGTGCCAGCAGTTATTCAGGGAGTGTCAATCAGCCCCAGCATTTT
TRBV29-1,TRBJ2-3,11,.,.,CSAGTTDTQYF,TGCAGCGCGGGGACCACAGATACGCAGTATTTT
TRBV10-3,TRBJ2-1,15,many,.,CAISDLGQGGNEQFF,TGTGCCATCAGTGACCTAGGGCAGGGCGGGAATGAGCAGTTCTTC
TRBV14,TRBJ1-2,10,.,.,CASSHGGYTF,TGTGCCAGCAGCCACGGTGGCTACACCTTC
TRBV29-1,TRBJ2-5,15,.,.,CSVLPRAIRWETQYF,TGCAGCGTTCTCCCCCGGGCCATTAGGTGGGAGACCCAGTACTTC
TRBV20-1,TRBJ2-7,14,few,TRBD2,CSARLLAGDYEQYF,TGCAGTGCTAGATTACTAGCGGGAGATTACGAGCAGTACTTC
TRBV20-1,TRBJ2-7,12,.,.,CSARENSFREYF,TGCAGTGCTAGAGAGAACAGTTTTAGGGAGTACTTC
TRBV7-8,TRBJ2-7,15,.,TRBD2,CASSFRLAQFGEQYF,TGTGCCAGCAGCTTTCGACTAGCACAATTTGGGGAGCAGTACTTC
TRBV6-5,TRBJ2-3,15,.,.,CASSYSLVGQYTQYF,TGTGCCAGCAGTTACTCACTGGTGGGTCAGTATACGCAGTATTTT
TRBV6-6,TRBJ2-1,12,.,.,CASSYVGHEQFF,TGTGCCAGCAGTTACGTAGGGCATGAGCAGTTCTTC
TRBV12-3/TRBV12-4,TRBJ2-2,16,many,.,CASSLTGGDLIGELFF,TGTGCCAGCAGTTTAACCGGGGGCGATTTAATCGGGGAGCTGTTTTTT
TRBV5-1,TRBJ1-1,13,few,.,CASSSTQRPEAFF,TGCGCCAGCAGCTCGACACAGCGCCCTGAAGCTTTCTTT